A single sample gave rise to the 25 T cell receptor beta chains below, sequenced in a study of cytomegalovirus exposure and HLA in healthy donors. Using immunoSEQ multiplex PCR, the repertoire was profiled, and TCRdb retains in-frame clones only, with some absent. The sample carries 150,000 to 200,000 clones, 80% to 85% recorded once. Sequencing used PBMCs. Source of these receptors: a man under 40 in good health and CMV-seropositive.

The chain recombines TRBV10-3 with TRBJ2-1; 7 positions match TRBD1. With V trimmed by 11 bases and J by 9 bases, 13 bases remained unmatched. The CDR3 runs 13 residues. CDR1 and CDR2 from the germline V gene are ENHRY and SYGVKD. Written as DNA, the CDR3 is TGTGCCGCCCTGGCGACAGGGCAGGGTGAGCAGTTCTTC. It is translated as CAALATGQGEQFF.

The chain combines TRBV5-4 with TRBJ2-3, with 10 nucleotides matching TRBD2. CDR3 length: 16 residues. J lost 6 bases, V lost 0 bases, and 7 bases had no gene match. The germline CDR1 and CDR2 sequences are SGHNT and YYREEE (reference sequence). Here the CDR3 reads CASSLGQRGGMDTQYF. Here the CDR3 DNA reads TGTGCCAGCAGCTTGGGCCAGCGGGGGGGCATGGATACGCAGTATTTT.

The table lists this clone with a count of one. The J gene is TRBJ1-6, the V gene TRBV7-2; D is uncertain. CDR3 length: 15 amino acids. From germline, CDR1 is SGHTA and CDR2 FQGNSA. V lost 4 bases to trimming and J lost 0 bases, with 7 bases between them. The CDR3 nucleotides read TGTGCCAGCAGCTACAGAAGCTCCTATAATTCACCCCTCCACTTT. The encoded protein is CASSYRSSYNSPLHF.

The V call is TRBV29-1, the J call TRBJ1-1, with TRBD1 matching 8 bases. This CDR3 has 15 residues. Germline CDR1 and CDR2: SQVTM and ANQGSEA. V lost 2 bases, J lost 8 bases, and 13 bases stayed unmatched. The CDR3 region has the DNA TGCAGCGTTGAACCGGGGCGGACAGGGCTTAGGGAAGCTTTCTTT. This gives the protein CSVEPGRTGLREAFF.

The DNA of the CDR3 is TGTGCCTGGAGTGTACAAGGGGATCAGCCCCAGCATTTT. Translated: CAWSVQGDQPQHF. The V and J genes are TRBV30 and TRBJ1-5; TRBD1 is a possible D gene (5 bases). Germline CDR1 is GTSNPN and CDR2 is SVGIG (reference sequence). Trimming removed 0 bases at V and 5 bases at J, with 8 bases between. The length of the CDR3 is 13 residues.

This clone was recorded once. V is TRBV10-3 and J is TRBJ1-1, with D maybe TRBD1 (6 bases). This CDR3 region has 15 residues. The V end lost 6 bases, the J end lost 0 bases, and 14 bases lay between the germline ends. CDR1 is ENHRY, CDR2 SYGVKD, per germline. The CDR3: CAIRNLGQLNTEAFF. CDR3 sequence (DNA): TGTGCCATCAGGAACTTAGGACAGCTGAACACTGAAGCTTTCTTT.

This clone was observed a few times. The rearrangement joins TRBV28 to TRBJ1-6; the D gene is possibly TRBD1 (6 bases). The CDR3 covers 14 residues. Germline V CDR1 and CDR2: MDHEN, SYDVKM. V lost 3 bases to trimming and J lost 9 bases, with 12 bases between them. The CDR3 here is CASSLGQGSSPLHF. The CDR3 nucleotides are TGTGCCAGCAGTTTGGGGCAGGGGAGTTCACCCCTCCACTTT. The whole variable domain, remainder taken from reference TRBV28 and TRBJ1-6, is DVKVTQSSRYLVKRTGEKVFLECVQDMDHENMFWYRQDPGLGLRLIYFSYDVKMKEKGDIPEGYSVSREKKERFSLILESASTNQTSMYLCASSLGQGSSPLHFGNGTRLTVT.

Concerning this clone itself: The germline gene is not matched at one end of the junction; a read error may be the cause. The J gene is TRBJ2-7, the V gene TRBV18; 7 bases are a match to TRBD1. The CDR3 runs to 15 residues. Germline CDR1 and CDR2: KGHSH and LQKENI. This CDR3 reads CASSPRQGISYEQYF. Here the CDR3 DNA reads TGTGCCAGTTCACCACGACAGGGTATCTCCTACGAGCAGTACTTC.

The J gene is TRBJ1-5, the V gene TRBV5-3; maybe TRBD1 (6 bases). TRBV5-3 is treated as an ORF (open reading frame) with a function not yet certain. V was pared by 9 bases and J by 11 bases, with 24 bases between. This CDR3 has 14 amino acids. The CDR3, as DNA: TGTGCCAACGGACAGTCTTTGGTGGTAATGGCCCAGCATTTT. It yields the protein CANGQSLVVMAQHF.

V usage is TRBV28 and J usage is TRBJ1-2; possibly TRBD1 for D (5 bases). The CDR3 is made up of 17 amino acids. Trimming stripped 11 bases from V and 8 bases from J, with 33 bases between. Looked up from germline, CDR1 is MDHEN and CDR2 is SYDVKM. The CDR3 coding sequence is TGTGCCCCCTGTCCCCAGCAGTTTAAGGTCGCAGGGAAGGGCTACACCTTC. This sequence encodes CAPCPQQFKVAGKGYTF.

The chain carries TRBV28 and TRBJ2-1, with unresolved D. The CDR3 extends over 14 amino acids. Germline values: CDR1 MDHEN, CDR2 SYDVKM. Trimming stripped 3 bases from V and 0 bases from J, with 6 bases between. For the CDR3, the DNA is TGTGCCAGCAGTTTCCCGAGCTCCTACAATGAGCAGTTCTTC. Translation gives CASSFPSSYNEQFF. Together with reference TRBV28 and TRBJ2-1, the CDR3 gives the full variable domain: DVKVTQSSRYLVKRTGEKVFLECVQDMDHENMFWYRQDPGLGLRLIYFSYDVKMKEKGDIPEGYSVSREKKERFSLILESASTNQTSMYLCASSFPSSYNEQFFGPGTRLTVL.

The genes are TRBV27 and TRBJ2-7, with TRBD2 identical over 9 bases. The ends lost 5 bases at V and 4 bases at J; junction bases unmatched: 15. The CDR3 runs 17 residues. Per germline, CDR1 MNHEY and CDR2 SMNVEV (reference sequence). In DNA, the CDR3 is TGTGCCAGCAGTCCCCGGCAAGGTTATGCGGGAGGGTACGAGCAGTACTTC. It translates to CASSPRQGYAGGYEQYF.

The V and J genes are TRBV2 and TRBJ1-2, with no clear D. Trimming shortened V by 7 bases and J by 2 bases, and 11 bases separated the two germline ends. The CDR3 has 13 residues. In germline, CDR1 is SNHLY, CDR2 FYNNEI. CDR3 in DNA: TGTGCCAGCACGGGTACCCGAAACTATGGCTACACCTTC. Translated, it gives CASTGTRNYGYTF.

The chain links TRBV9 to TRBJ2-2, with 10 bases that match TRBD1. CDR1 and CDR2 from the germline V gene are SGDLS and YYNGEE. CDR3 length equals 15 residues. V lost 4 bases and J lost 4; bases outside the gene matches: 4. CDR3 region: CASSKRDRGTGELFF. The CDR3 region has the DNA TGTGCCAGCAGCAAACGGGACAGGGGCACCGGGGAGCTGTTTTTT.

The CDR3 region has the DNA TGTGCCAGCACCTCGGGACAGGGGTATGAGCAGTTCTTC. It yields the protein CASTSGQGYEQFF. This chain connects TRBV27 to TRBJ2-1, with 10 positions matching TRBD1. Germline V gives CDR1 MNHEY, CDR2 SMNVEV (reference sequence). Germline trimming cut 7 bases from V and 8 bases from J; bases unmatched to any gene: 5. The CDR3 is 13 residues long.

The CDR3: CASSGETDTQYF. The CDR3 coding sequence is TGCGCCAGCAGCGGAGAGACAGATACGCAGTATTTT. V usage is TRBV5-1 and J usage is TRBJ2-3; D uncertain. Germline lookup yields CDR1 SGHRS and CDR2 YFSETQ. The CDR3 runs 12 residues. V dropped 4 bases and J dropped 3 bases, with 6 bases sitting between them.

The V gene is TRBV6-5, the J gene TRBJ1-1, with TRBD1 identical over 12 bases. Trimming at V came to 6 bases and at J to 4 bases, leaving 6 bases not matched to a gene. The CDR3 runs 15 residues. The germline V gene encodes CDR1 MNHEY and CDR2 SVGAGI. The CDR3 DNA reads TGTGCCAGCAGCCGGGACAGGGGGCGAGGCACTGAAGCTTTCTTT. Residues: CASSRDRGRGTEAFF.

The chain recombines TRBV27 with TRBJ2-7; 7 nucleotides align to TRBD2. The CDR3 length is 13 residues. Germline-derived CDR1 and CDR2 are MNHEY and SMNVEV (reference sequence). V shed 3 bases and J 2 bases; nucleotides not matched to a gene: 1. CDR3 amino acids: CASSFGGTYEQYF. CDR3 DNA sequence: TGTGCCAGCAGTTTCGGGGGGACCTACGAGCAGTACTTC.

This sequence joins TRBV15 and TRBJ2-5; 9 nucleotides align to TRBD2. After removal of 0 bases from V and 5 bases from J, the junction contained 7 bases not matched to a gene. There are 16 residues in the CDR3. The V gene's germline CDR1 is LNHNV and CDR2 YYDKDF (reference sequence). The CDR3 is CATSRELAGGGETQYF. CDR3 bases: TGTGCCACCAGCAGAGAACTAGCGGGTGGCGGTGAGACCCAGTACTTC. Complete variable domain (other parts from reference TRBV15 and TRBJ2-5): DAMVIQNPRYQVTQFGKPVTLSCSQTLNHNVMYWYQQKSSQAPKLLFHYYDKDFNNEADTPDNFQSRRPNTSFCFLDIRSPGLGDTAMYLCATSRELAGGGETQYFGPGTRLLVL.

The chain combines TRBV15 with TRBJ2-7; 12 bases line up with TRBD2. The V gene end was trimmed by 0 bases and the J gene end by 3 bases; junction bases not matched to a gene: 3. CDR1 is LNHNV, CDR2 YYDKDF, per germline (reference sequence). This CDR3 is built from 16 residues. The CDR3 bases are TGTGCCACCAGCAGAGAAGGGACTAGCGGGCGCTACGAGCAGTACTTC. Its protein product is CATSREGTSGRYEQYF.

V is TRBV2 and J is TRBJ2-1, with 10 bases aligning to TRBD1. Looked up from germline, CDR1 is SNHLY and CDR2 is FYNNEI. This CDR3 is built from 16 residues. The V and J ends lost 3 bases and 1 base, in that order; junction bases with no gene match: 3. The chain's CDR3 is CASSERDRGSYNEQFF. The CDR3 nucleotides are TGTGCCAGCAGTGAGAGGGACAGGGGATCCTACAATGAGCAGTTCTTC.

V and J are TRBV6-1 and TRBJ1-4, with TRBD1 matching 9 bases. The junction had 1 base not matched to a gene; V was cut back by 6 bases and J by 2 bases. Germline V gives CDR1 MNHNS, CDR2 SASEGT. CDR3 size: 14 residues. The CDR3 sequence: CASSGTGTNEKLFF. In DNA, the CDR3 is TGTGCCAGCAGCGGGACAGGGACTAATGAAAAACTGTTTTTT.

The J gene is TRBJ2-4, the V gene TRBV7-9, with a weak D call TRBD1 (6 bases). CDR3 length equals 13 residues. Per germline, CDR1 SEHNR and CDR2 FQNEAQ (reference sequence). V was trimmed by 6 bases and J by 8 bases, leaving 14 bases between them. The CDR3 reads CASRTTGTDIQYF. The CDR3 DNA sequence: TGTGCCAGCAGAACTACAGGGACGGACATTCAGTACTTC.

The rearrangement joins TRBV30 to TRBJ2-5, with a tentative D call TRBD1 (6 bases). CDR1 is GTSNPN, CDR2 SVGIG, per germline (reference sequence). The length of the CDR3 is 14 residues. The ends were cut back, 0 bases at V and 5 bases at J, with 13 bases in the middle. This chain's CDR3 is CAWSVLHRVETQYF. Written as DNA, the CDR3 is TGTGCCTGGAGTGTACTTCACAGGGTGGAGACCCAGTACTTC.

This chain joins TRBV4-1 and TRBJ2-1; D remains unclear. The CDR3 runs to 13 residues. Trimming left V 2 bases short and J 9 bases short, with 11 bases between. Germline lookup yields CDR1 MGHRA and CDR2 YSYEKL. The CDR3 region is CASSQNRVTEQFF. CDR3 coding DNA: TGCGCCAGCAGCCAAAATCGGGTAACTGAGCAGTTCTTC.